Each of the 16 T cell receptor beta chains below was sequenced from the same sample in a study of blood T cell repertoires in COVID-19. Clones were read by immunoSEQ multiplex PCR, and TCRdb kept only the in-frame ones, dropping some. The sample holds around 200,000 clones; about 84% are singletons and the top ten take around 5%. Sequencing was performed on PBMCs or T cells enriched from blood (not recorded which). These receptors all stem from a middle-aged man with acute COVID-19.

V usage is TRBV6-5 and J usage is TRBJ1-2; D may be TRBD1 (6 bases). The germline V gene has CDR1 MNHEY and CDR2 SVGAGI. The CDR3 contains 15 residues. V lost 0 bases, J lost 4 bases, and 12 bases lay in between. CDR3 loop: CASSYSNQGTYGYTF. In nucleotides, the CDR3 is TGTGCCAGCAGTTACTCGAACCAGGGGACCTATGGCTACACCTTC.

This chain links TRBV28 with TRBJ2-6, with TRBD1 matching 7 bases. Per germline, CDR1 MDHEN and CDR2 SYDVKM. Trimming at V came to 3 bases and at J to 2 bases, leaving 4 bases not matched to a gene. This CDR3 is built from 16 residues. CDR3 residues: CASSFPGTAGANVLTF. The CDR3 DNA reads as TGTGCCAGCAGTTTCCCCGGGACAGCTGGGGCCAACGTCCTGACTTTC. Variable domain in full (rest from reference TRBV28 and TRBJ2-6): DVKVTQSSRYLVKRTGEKVFLECVQDMDHENMFWYRQDPGLGLRLIYFSYDVKMKEKGDIPEGYSVSREKKERFSLILESASTNQTSMYLCASSFPGTAGANVLTFGAGSRLTVL.

This rearrangement joins TRBV5-1 to TRBJ1-6; TRBD1 matches at 7 bases. Germline V gives CDR1 SGHRS, CDR2 YFSETQ. V lost 3 bases, J lost 9 bases, and 6 bases stayed unmatched. The CDR3 is 14 residues long. The CDR3 DNA reads TGCGCCAGCAGCTATACAGGGGCGGCTTCACCCCTCCACTTT. Translating it yields CASSYTGAASPLHF. The whole variable domain, remainder taken from reference TRBV5-1 and TRBJ1-6, is KAGVTQTPRYLIKTRGQQVTLSCSPISGHRSVSWYQQTPGQGLQFLFEYFSETQRNKGNFPGRFSGRQFSNSRSEMNVSTLELGDSALYLCASSYTGAASPLHFGNGTRLTVT.

V is TRBV11-2 and J is TRBJ1-1; 7 positions agree with TRBD1. The J segment lost 6 bases and the V segment lost 5 bases, leaving 6 bases of the junction unmatched. CDR1 and CDR2 (germline): SGHAT, FQNNGV. The length of the CDR3 is 13 residues. The CDR3 region is CASSVDTGAEAFF. CDR3 nucleotide sequence: TGTGCCAGCAGCGTGGACACAGGGGCTGAAGCTTTCTTT.

CDR3 in amino acids: CASSLGRRAYEQYF. The CDR3 DNA follows: TGTGCCAGCAGCCTGGGACGGAGGGCCTACGAGCAGTACTTC. This chain uses TRBV27 with TRBJ2-7, with D tentatively TRBD2 (6 bases). The ends were cut back, 6 bases at V and 2 bases at J, with 14 bases in the middle. Per the germline V gene, CDR1 is MNHEY and CDR2 is SMNVEV (reference sequence). The CDR3 loop spans 14 amino acids.

This rearrangement joins TRBV28 to TRBJ1-2; D not resolved. The ends were cut back, 3 bases at V and 8 bases at J, with 10 bases in the middle. Looked up from germline, CDR1 is MDHEN and CDR2 is SYDVKM. This CDR3 has 12 amino acids. The CDR3 loop reads CASSFAHGGYTF. Here the CDR3 DNA reads TGTGCCAGCAGTTTTGCCCACGGGGGCTACACCTTC.

J is TRBJ2-7 and V is TRBV6-1; 7 nucleotides agree with TRBD1. The CDR3 runs to 16 residues. CDR1 is MNHNS, CDR2 SASEGT, per germline. J gave up 3 bases and V 4 bases, and 12 bases lay outside the gene matches. CDR3 sequence: CASSVLEGAGGYEQYF. The CDR3 DNA reads as TGTGCCAGCAGTGTCCTCGAGGGGGCAGGGGGCTACGAGCAGTACTTC.

The V gene is TRBV11-2, the J gene TRBJ1-3, with D perhaps matching TRBD1 (6 bases). V lost 7 bases, J lost 9 bases, and 16 bases lay in between. The CDR3 covers 13 residues. Germline lookup yields CDR1 SGHAT and CDR2 FQNNGV. The CDR3 DNA is TGTGCCAGCACCTCGCCGGGAGGGGGCACCATATATTTT. Translation: CASTSPGGGTIYF.

This chain joins TRBV6-5 and TRBJ2-7; TRBD1 aligns across 7 bases. The CDR3 is 14 residues long. Germline assignment: CDR1 MNHEY and CDR2 SVGAGI. V shed 7 bases, J shed 3 bases, and the junction held 9 bases outside the gene matches. The CDR3 here is CASNFHRDSYEQYF. The CDR3 DNA sequence: TGTGCCAGCAATTTCCACCGGGACAGCTACGAGCAGTACTTC.

The gene calls are TRBV20-1 and TRBJ2-5, with D possibly TRBD2 on 6 matching bases. The CDR3 is made up of 10 amino acids. Deletions cut 5 bases from V and 5 bases from J, with 6 bases between. Germline V CDR1 and CDR2: DFQATT, SNEGSKA (reference sequence). The CDR3 protein is CSAAGETQYF. DNA for the CDR3: TGCAGTGCTGCGGGGGAGACCCAGTACTTC.

J is TRBJ2-2 and V is TRBV27; possibly TRBD2 for D (7 bases). The CDR3 has 18 residues. Per the germline V gene, CDR1 is MNHEY and CDR2 is SMNVEV (reference sequence). V was clipped by 8 bases and J by 3 bases, with 25 bases between them. The CDR3 nucleotides read TGTGCCAGCGCCCCTCCCCCCCGGGGGGCGCGGGACACCGGGGAGCTGTTTTTT. Translated, it gives CASAPPPRGARDTGELFF.

This chain joins TRBV7-9 and TRBJ2-1; D is unclear. CDR1 is SEHNR, CDR2 FQNEAQ, per germline (reference sequence). Trimming left V 6 bases short and J 7 bases short, with 16 bases between. The CDR3 consists of 14 residues. The CDR3 sequence: CASRPPVRDNEQFF. The CDR3 DNA sequence: TGTGCCAGCAGACCGCCGGTTCGCGATAATGAGCAGTTCTTC.

The J gene is TRBJ1-1, the V gene TRBV6-4; D not resolved. Germline CDR1 is MRHNA and CDR2 is SNTAGT. The V and J ends lost 7 bases and 0 bases respectively, with 12 bases between them. There are 14 residues in the CDR3. This CDR3 is CASTFLLLNTEAFF. The CDR3 DNA reads TGTGCCAGCACCTTCCTTTTGTTGAACACTGAAGCTTTCTTT.

The V and J genes are TRBV6-5 and TRBJ2-2; 9 nucleotides line up with TRBD1. J lost 4 bases, V lost 7 bases, and 4 bases had no gene match. The CDR3 totals 14 residues. Germline V gene lookup returns CDR1 MNHEY and CDR2 SVGAGI. The CDR3 is CASKWDRATGELFF. The DNA for the CDR3 is TGTGCCAGCAAATGGGACAGGGCCACCGGGGAGCTGTTTTTT.

This clone has just a few counts. The V and J genes are TRBV30 and TRBJ2-7, with 10 bases lining up with TRBD2. Germline V CDR1 and CDR2: GTSNPN, SVGIG (reference sequence). The V gene end was trimmed by 4 bases and the J gene end by 0 bases; junction bases not matched to a gene: 6. The CDR3 length is 15 residues. CDR3 in DNA: TGTGCCTGGACTAGCGGGAGTTGGAGCTCCTACGAGCAGTACTTC. As protein: CAWTSGSWSSYEQYF.

This clone was seen only a few times. This rearrangement joins TRBV9 to TRBJ1-2; D remains ambiguous. In germline, CDR1 is SGDLS, CDR2 YYNGEE. This CDR3 is built from 13 residues. Trimming removed 3 bases from V and 6 bases from J, with 12 bases in between. In DNA form, the CDR3 reads TGTGCCAGCAGCGCCGGGAGTGAAGATGGCTACACCTTC. It yields the protein CASSAGSEDGYTF.